A selection of T cell receptor beta chains follows, all from one sample in a study of blood T cell repertoires in COVID-19. Assay used: immunoSEQ multiplex PCR; TCRdb lists only in-frame clones, some missing. The sample contains about 71,000 clones, 82% of which appear only once. Sequenced input: peripheral blood. These receptors were obtained from a woman of 80 years or more with acute or convalescent COVID-19. Each CDR3 is given with its conserved first and last residue. Fields, in order: V gene, D gene, clone size, J gene, CDR3 DNA, CDR3 protein. A D gene is named only where the DNA matches it firmly. Clone sizes are given selectively: once, few, many, or a class where the clone is expanded.

V: TRBV27
D: TRBD2
size: .
J: TRBJ2-7
DNA: TGTGCCAGCAGTTTTAAGGCGGGAGGTTTTGGGGAGCAGTACTTC
CDR3: CASSFKAGGFGEQYF

V: TRBV6-5
D: TRBD1
size: .
J: TRBJ1-2
DNA: TGTGCCAGCAGTTACTCGTTCGCACAGGGGACCTATGGCTACACCTTC
CDR3: CASSYSFAQGTYGYTF

V: TRBV30
D: .
size: .
J: TRBJ1-2
DNA: TGTGCCTGGAGTGTAGGGGCAGCTAACTATGGCTACACCTTC
CDR3: CAWSVGAANYGYTF

V: TRBV6-5
D: .
size: .
J: TRBJ2-7
DNA: TGTGCCAGCAGTTACTCGGTGCGCTTGTCCTCCTACGAGCAGTACTTC
CDR3: CASSYSVRLSSYEQYF

V: TRBV7-8
D: TRBD1
size: medium-sized
J: TRBJ2-5
DNA: TGTGCCAGCAGCTCGACAGGGCATAGTAAAGAGACCCAGTACTTC
CDR3: CASSSTGHSKETQYF

V: TRBV9
D: TRBD2
size: .
J: TRBJ2-1
DNA: TGTGCCAGCAGCGTAGCTAGCGGGAGTAATGAGCAGTTCTTC
CDR3: CASSVASGSNEQFF

V: TRBV11-2
D: .
size: .
J: TRBJ1-1
DNA: TGTGCCAGCAGCTTGATTTCCGAGGGGGACGCTTTCTTT
CDR3: CASSLISEGDAFF

V: TRBV5-6
D: TRBD2
size: .
J: TRBJ2-4
DNA: TGTGCCAGCAGCACCAGAGCGGGAGAGAAAAACATTCAGTACTTC
CDR3: CASSTRAGEKNIQYF

V: TRBV27
D: TRBD2
size: once
J: TRBJ2-1
DNA: TGTGCCAGCAGCGAGGCGGGACTAGGGGCTAACAATGAGCAGTTCTTC
CDR3: CASSEAGLGANNEQFF

V: TRBV6-5
D: .
size: .
J: TRBJ1-6
DNA: TGTGCCAGCAGACAGAGCTCCTATAATTCACCCCTCCACTTT
CDR3: CASRQSSYNSPLHF

V: TRBV27
D: .
size: .
J: TRBJ1-1
DNA: TGTGCCAGCAGTTTAGTTGGCGGTCTGAACACTGAAGCTTTCTTT
CDR3: CASSLVGGLNTEAFF

V: TRBV19
D: .
size: .
J: TRBJ1-2
DNA: TGTGCCAGTAGTAGAGAAGACAGGCCTTGGGGAGGCTACACCTTC
CDR3: CASSREDRPWGGYTF

V: TRBV28
D: .
size: once
J: TRBJ1-1
DNA: TGTGCCAGCAGAGATCGGACATCTACGAACACTGAAGCTTTCTTT
CDR3: CASRDRTSTNTEAFF

V: TRBV5-6
D: .
size: .
J: TRBJ2-7
DNA: TGTGCCAGCAGCCCCCGGGAGACCGAGGGGGAGCAGTACTTC
CDR3: CASSPRETEGEQYF

V: TRBV10-3
D: TRBD1
size: .
J: TRBJ1-3
DNA: TGTGCCATCAGGACAGGGATCGACACCATATATTTT
CDR3: CAIRTGIDTIYF

V: TRBV19
D: TRBD1
size: .
J: TRBJ2-1
DNA: TGTGCCAGCTTGGGGACAGGGCCCCCCTCCTACAATGAGCAGTTCTTC
CDR3: CASLGTGPPSYNEQFF

V: TRBV30
D: TRBD1
size: .
J: TRBJ1-4
DNA: TGTGCCTGGAGCGTAGGGGGACAGGGAGGTTCCAAACTGTTTTTT
CDR3: CAWSVGGQGGSKLFF

V: TRBV10-2
D: TRBD1
size: .
J: TRBJ2-6
DNA: TGCGCCAGCAGTGCGACTTCCCGGGACAGGGGAGGTGGGGCCAACGTCCTGACTTTC
CDR3: CASSATSRDRGGGANVLTF